This is a list of T cell receptor beta chains from one sample in a study of Ad26.COV2.S vaccination and SARS-CoV-2 variants. Generated by immunoSEQ multiplex PCR, the TCRdb table keeps only in-frame clones and is missing some. The top ten clones hold about 10% of a sample with about 220,000 clones, approximately 90% of them seen once. The sequencing here drew on peripheral blood, taken in a trial of Ad26.COV2.S vaccine versus placebo. The receptors were gathered from a person aged 18-65 years who received the Ad26.COV2.S COVID-19 vaccine or a placebo. Both conserved end residues are trimmed from each CDR3.

J | V | CDR3
TRBJ2-1 | TRBV14 | ASSQDFSPGHEQF
TRBJ2-7 | TRBV30 | AWERGEFYEQY
TRBJ2-6 | TRBV11-2 | ASSLEVGLRSGANVLT
TRBJ2-5 | TRBV7-9 | ASSPGSGTQY
TRBJ1-1 | TRBV6-5 | ASSSIPGQAEAF
TRBJ1-4 | TRBV30 | AWRRGGVLWEKLF
TRBJ2-2 | TRBV7-2 | ASSVSGQSTGELF
TRBJ2-4 | TRBV15 | ATSGAGLAKNIQY
TRBJ2-2 | TRBV6-4 | ASRRGAQGYTGELF
TRBJ2-5 | TRBV18 | ASSPNQETQY